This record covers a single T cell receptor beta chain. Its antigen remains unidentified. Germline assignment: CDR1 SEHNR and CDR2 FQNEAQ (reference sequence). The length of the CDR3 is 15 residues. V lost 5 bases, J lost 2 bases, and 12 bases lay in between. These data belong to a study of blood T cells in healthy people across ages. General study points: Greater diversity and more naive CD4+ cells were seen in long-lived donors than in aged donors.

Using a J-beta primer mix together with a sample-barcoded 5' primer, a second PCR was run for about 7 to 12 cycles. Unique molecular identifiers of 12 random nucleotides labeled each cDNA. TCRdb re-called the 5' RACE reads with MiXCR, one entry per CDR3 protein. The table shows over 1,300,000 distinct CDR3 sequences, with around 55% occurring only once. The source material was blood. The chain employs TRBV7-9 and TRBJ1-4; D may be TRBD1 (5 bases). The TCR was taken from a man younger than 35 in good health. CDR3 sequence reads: CASSGRQNTNEKLFF. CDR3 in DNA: TGTGCCAGCAGCGGCCGACAGAATACTAATGAAAAACTGTTTTTT.